This T cell receptor beta chain is drawn from a study of beta chain features in type 1 diabetes. The whole isolated RNA underwent reverse transcription, so sequencing captured expressed TCRB transcripts. TCRdb keeps only in-frame clones here, not all; method: immunoSEQ multiplex PCR. Altogether 200,000 to 250,000 clones are present, approximately 13% being singletons, with the ten largest covering about 0.018%. CDR3 size: 13 residues. Germline V gene lookup returns CDR1 SNHLY and CDR2 FYNNEI. Trimming stripped 5 bases from V and 4 bases from J, with 11 bases between. Findings and limits, study-wide: The study found moderately but significantly shorter TCRB CDR3s in all four CD4+ subsets of Type 1 diabetes patients.

With respect to this clone: As yet, its antigen is unknown.

The material sequenced was naive CD4+ T cells from blood. The TCR was taken from a man younger than 40 with type 1 diabetes. This sequence joins TRBV2 and TRBJ1-2, with D unclear. DNA of the CDR3: TGTGCCAGCAGTACGATAACGAGCTATGGCTACACCTTC. Translating it yields CASSTITSYGYTF.